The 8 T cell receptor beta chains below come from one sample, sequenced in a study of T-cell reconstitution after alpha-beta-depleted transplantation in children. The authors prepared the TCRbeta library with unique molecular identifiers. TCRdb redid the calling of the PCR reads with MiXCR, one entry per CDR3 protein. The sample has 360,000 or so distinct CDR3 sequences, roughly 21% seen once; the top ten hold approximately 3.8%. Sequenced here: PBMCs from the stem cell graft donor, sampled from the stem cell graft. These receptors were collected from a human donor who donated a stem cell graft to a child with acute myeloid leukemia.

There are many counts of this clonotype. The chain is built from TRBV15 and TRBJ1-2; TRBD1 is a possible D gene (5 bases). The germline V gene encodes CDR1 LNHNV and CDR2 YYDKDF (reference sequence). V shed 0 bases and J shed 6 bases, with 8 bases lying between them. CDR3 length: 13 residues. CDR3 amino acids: CATSREEGDGYTF. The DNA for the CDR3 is TGTGCCACCAGCAGAGAAGAAGGGGATGGCTACACCTTC. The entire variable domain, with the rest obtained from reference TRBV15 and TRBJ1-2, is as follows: DAMVIQNPRYQVTQFGKPVTLSCSQTLNHNVMYWYQQKSSQAPKLLFHYYDKDFNNEADTPDNFQSRRPNTSFCFLDIRSPGLGDTAMYLCATSREEGDGYTFGSGTRLTVV.

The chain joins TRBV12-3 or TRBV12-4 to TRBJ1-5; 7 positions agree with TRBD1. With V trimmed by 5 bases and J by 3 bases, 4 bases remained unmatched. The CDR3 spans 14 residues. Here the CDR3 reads CASSKDRFNQPQHF. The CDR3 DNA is TGTGCCAGCAGTAAGGACAGGTTCAATCAGCCCCAGCATTTT.

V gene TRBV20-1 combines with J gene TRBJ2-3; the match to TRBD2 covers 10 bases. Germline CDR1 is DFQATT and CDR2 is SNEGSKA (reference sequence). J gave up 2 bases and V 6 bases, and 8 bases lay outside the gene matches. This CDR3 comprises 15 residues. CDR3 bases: TGCAGTGCGCGAGGACTAGCGGAGAACACAGATACGCAGTATTTT. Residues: CSARGLAENTDTQYF.

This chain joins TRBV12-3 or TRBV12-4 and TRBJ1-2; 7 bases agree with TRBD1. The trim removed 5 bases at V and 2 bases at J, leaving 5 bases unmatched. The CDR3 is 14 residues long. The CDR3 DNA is TGTGCCAGCAGTCAGACAGGGACGAACTATGGCTACACCTTC. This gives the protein CASSQTGTNYGYTF.

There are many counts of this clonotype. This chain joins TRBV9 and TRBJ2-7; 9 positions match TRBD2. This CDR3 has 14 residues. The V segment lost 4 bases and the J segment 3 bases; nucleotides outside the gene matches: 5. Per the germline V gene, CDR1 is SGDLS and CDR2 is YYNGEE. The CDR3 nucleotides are TGTGCCAGCAGCCCTTCGACTAGCGGCTACGAGCAGTACTTC. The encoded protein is CASSPSTSGYEQYF.

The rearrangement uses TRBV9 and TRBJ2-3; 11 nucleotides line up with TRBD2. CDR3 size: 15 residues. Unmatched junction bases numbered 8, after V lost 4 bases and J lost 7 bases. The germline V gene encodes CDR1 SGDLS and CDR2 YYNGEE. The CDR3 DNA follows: TGTGCCAGCAGCCTAGCGGGAGGTCGACAGAATACGCAGTATTTT. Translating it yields CASSLAGGRQNTQYF.

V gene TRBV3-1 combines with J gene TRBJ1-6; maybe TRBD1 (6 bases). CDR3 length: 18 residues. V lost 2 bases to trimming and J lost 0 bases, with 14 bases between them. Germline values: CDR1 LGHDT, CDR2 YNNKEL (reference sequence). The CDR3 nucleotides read TGTGCCAGCAGCCAAACAGGACAGACGAGCTCCTATAATTCACCCCTCCACTTT. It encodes CASSQTGQTSSYNSPLHF.

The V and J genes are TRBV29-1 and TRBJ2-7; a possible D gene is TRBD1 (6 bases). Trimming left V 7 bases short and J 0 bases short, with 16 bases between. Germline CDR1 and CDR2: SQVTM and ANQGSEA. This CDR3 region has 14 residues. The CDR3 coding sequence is TGCAGCGCTTTAGGGACACTGAGCTCCTACGAGCAGTACTTC. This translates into CSALGTLSSYEQYF.